This passage covers 22 T cell receptor beta chains from one sample sequenced in a study of T cell repertoires in cytomegalovirus infection. Their antigen targets remain unknown. TCRdb redid the calling of the reads with MiXCR, one entry per CDR3 protein. The data contain approximately 260,000 distinct CDR3 sequences, roughly 21% of them seen just once; the ten biggest clones take up roughly a fifth. This specimen was cultured PBMCs, taken from culture after CMV antigen stimulation. The receptors come from a human donor in good health (CMV status not recorded). Some clones in this sample may be carry-over from other donors' samples.

J is TRBJ2-7 and V is TRBV7-9; 11 positions match TRBD2. Germline-derived CDR1 and CDR2 are SEHNR and FQNEAQ (reference sequence). J gave up 7 bases and V 6 bases, and 5 bases lay outside the gene matches. The CDR3 is made up of 13 amino acids. In DNA form, the CDR3 reads TGTGCCAGCAGAACTAGCGGGAGCGGGGAGCAGTACTTC. Translating it yields CASRTSGSGEQYF.

CDR3 sequence (DNA): TGTGCCAGCAGCTTGCCGGGGGCGCGGAGCTCCTACGAGCAGTACTTC. It translates to CASSLPGARSSYEQYF. The V and J genes are TRBV7-9 and TRBJ2-7, with D perhaps matching TRBD1 or TRBD2 (6 bases each). The CDR3 spans 16 residues. Germline V CDR1 and CDR2: SEHNR, FQNEAQ (reference sequence). V lost 3 bases, J lost 0 bases, and 15 bases lay in between.

This clonotype was observed at least ten times. This sequence joins TRBV7-8 and TRBJ1-1, with D possibly matching TRBD1 (5 bases). Trimming took off 5 bases at V and 10 bases at J, with 14 bases between the two ends. The germline V gene has CDR1 SGHVS and CDR2 FQNEAQ. The CDR3 has 12 residues. Here the CDR3 DNA reads TGTGCCAGCAGCAACCACGGGGGGTTAGCTTTCTTT. This translates into CASSNHGGLAFF.

The chain is built from TRBV6-5 and TRBJ1-2; D is perhaps TRBD1 (5 bases). The CDR3 covers 13 residues. Trimming took off 11 bases at V and 5 bases at J, with 18 bases between the two ends. In germline, CDR1 is MNHEY, CDR2 SVGAGI. The CDR3 region is CAGGVPGGYGYTF. The DNA for the CDR3 is TGTGCCGGGGGGGTGCCAGGAGGTTATGGCTACACCTTC.

This clonotype was counted once. This chain joins TRBV7-3 and TRBJ2-1, with 7 bases that match TRBD2. Germline V gene lookup returns CDR1 SGHTA and CDR2 FQGTGA. CDR3 length equals 17 residues. V was clipped by 2 bases and J by 8 bases; unmatched bases: 15. The CDR3 nucleotides read TGTGCCAGCAGCTTAGTGATGGGCGGGAGTCGTGGCTATGAGCAGTTCTTC. The encoded protein is CASSLVMGGSRGYEQFF.

The V gene is TRBV4-1, the J gene TRBJ1-4; D gene ambiguous. V dropped 3 bases and J dropped 1 base, with 9 bases sitting between them. CDR3 length: 15 residues. CDR1 and CDR2 (germline): MGHRA, YSYEKL. The CDR3 reads CASSQTTGTNEKLFF. The CDR3 DNA reads TGCGCCAGCAGCCAGACGACGGGAACTAATGAAAAACTGTTTTTT.

V is TRBV15 and J is TRBJ2-1; D perhaps matches TRBD2 (7 bases). Germline lookup yields CDR1 LNHNV and CDR2 YYDKDF (reference sequence). The V end lost 7 bases, the J end lost 7 bases, and 20 bases lay between the germline ends. The CDR3 is made up of 15 amino acids. CDR3 in amino acids: CATTASGGEVNEQFF. DNA for the CDR3: TGTGCCACCACAGCATCGGGGGGCGAGGTGAATGAGCAGTTCTTC.

This clonotype came up a few times. The rearrangement uses TRBV20-1 and TRBJ1-2; D not resolved. The CDR3 length is 13 residues. Germline loops: CDR1 DFQATT, CDR2 SNEGSKA (reference sequence). The V end was cut by 3 bases, the J end by 4 bases, with 12 bases between. CDR3: CSARRGIAYGYTF. As DNA, the CDR3 is TGCAGTGCTAGGCGTGGGATTGCCTATGGCTACACCTTC.

The CDR3 reads CASSLTSDTDTQYF. CDR3 bases: TGTGCCAGCAGCTTGACTAGCGACACAGATACGCAGTATTTT. The chain is built from TRBV6-2 or TRBV6-3 and TRBJ2-3; TRBD2 aligns across 8 bases. This CDR3 has 14 residues. Germline V CDR1 and CDR2: MNHEY, SVGEGT. The V gene end was trimmed by 6 bases and the J gene end by 2 bases; junction bases not matched to a gene: 4.

This clonotype showed up just once. V is TRBV9 and J is TRBJ1-1; D call uncertain. The V end was cut by 1 base, the J end by 3 bases, with 16 bases between. Germline V gene data show CDR1 as SGDLS and CDR2 as YYNGEE. The CDR3 is 16 amino acids. DNA of the CDR3: TGTGCCAGCAGCGTAAATCAAAACTCCGCCGACACTGAAGCTTTCTTT. It codes for CASSVNQNSADTEAFF. Drawing the rest from reference TRBV9 and TRBJ1-1, the complete variable domain is DSGVTQTPKHLITATGQRVTLRCSPRSGDLSVYWYQQSLDQGLQFLIQYYNGEERAKGNILERFSAQQFPDLHSELNLSSLELGDSALYFCASSVNQNSADTEAFFGQGTRLTVV.

This chain connects TRBV15 to TRBJ2-7; D uncertain. CDR1 is LNHNV, CDR2 YYDKDF, per germline (reference sequence). Trimming stripped 1 base from V and 2 bases from J, with 9 bases between. This CDR3 is built from 14 residues. The DNA for the CDR3 is TGTGCCACCAGCAGAGTGGTCAGCCCCTACGAGCAGTACTTC. Translated: CATSRVVSPYEQYF.

This clonotype has just one count. V usage is TRBV5-4 and J usage is TRBJ2-1; TRBD1 agrees at 8 bases. The CDR3 length is 15 residues. Unmatched junction bases numbered 5, after V lost 2 bases and J lost 4 bases. Germline values: CDR1 SGHNT, CDR2 YYREEE (reference sequence). The CDR3 loop is CASSLYRGVYNEQFF. CDR3 nucleotides: TGTGCCAGCAGCTTATACAGGGGGGTATACAATGAGCAGTTCTTC. Supplemented by reference TRBV5-4 and TRBJ2-1, the full variable domain reads ETGVTQSPTHLIKTRGQQVTLRCSSQSGHNTVSWYQQALGQGPQFIFQYYREEENGRGNFPPRFSGLQFPNYSSELNVNALELDDSALYLCASSLYRGVYNEQFFGPGTRLTVL.

This clonotype was picked up a small number of times. The rearrangement links TRBV5-6 to TRBJ2-1, with D hard to call. This CDR3 is 16 amino acids long. V gave up 0 bases and J gave up 6 bases, with 16 bases separating them. In germline, CDR1 is SGHDT, CDR2 YYEEEE. The CDR3 loop reads CASSLGRLSAVNEQFF. The CDR3 bases are TGTGCCAGCAGCTTGGGCAGGCTCTCCGCGGTCAATGAGCAGTTCTTC.

This rearrangement joins TRBV20-1 to TRBJ2-3; D might be TRBD2 (5 bases). Germline CDR1 reads DFQATT; CDR2 reads SNEGSKA (reference sequence). Trimming left V 4 bases short and J 6 bases short, with 11 bases between. This CDR3 has 12 residues. CDR3 DNA: TGCAGTGCTACGGACTCAATCGATACGCAGTATTTT. This sequence encodes CSATDSIDTQYF.

This clonotype has only a few counts. J is TRBJ1-1 and V is TRBV12-5, with 7 bases aligning to TRBD1. With V trimmed by 5 bases and J by 5 bases, 8 bases remained unmatched. Germline-derived CDR1 and CDR2 are LGHNT and FRNRAP. The CDR3 consists of 14 residues. Here the CDR3 DNA reads TGTGCTAGTGGTATATCGACAGGGCGGACTGAAGCTTTCTTT. Its translation: CASGISTGRTEAFF. Filled out from reference TRBV12-5 and TRBJ1-1, the complete variable domain reads DARVTQTPRHKVTEMGQEVTMRCQPILGHNTVFWYRQTMMQGLELLAYFRNRAPLDDSGMPKDRFSAEMPDATLATLKIQPSEPRDSAVYFCASGISTGRTEAFFGQGTRLTVV.

This sequence joins TRBV7-6 and TRBJ1-1; maybe TRBD1 (5 bases). Trimming removed 5 bases at V and 8 bases at J, with 15 bases between. The CDR3 has 13 amino acids. CDR1 SGHVS and CDR2 FNYEAQ come from the germline V gene. CDR3 amino acids: CASSPRPGMEAFF. In DNA, the CDR3 is TGTGCCAGCAGCCCTAGGCCAGGGATGGAAGCTTTCTTT. The full variable domain, rest sourced from reference TRBV7-6 and TRBJ1-1, is GAGVSQSPRYKVTKRGQDVALRCDPISGHVSLYWYRQALGQGPEFLTYFNYEAQQDKSGLPNDRFSAERPEGSISTLTIQRTEQRDSAMYRCASSPRPGMEAFFGQGTRLTVV.

Many counts were recorded for this clonotype. V and J are TRBV7-2 and TRBJ2-3; possible D gene TRBD2, 6 bases. V was cut by 4 bases and J by 5 bases, with 10 bases left in between. This CDR3 has 13 amino acids. The germline V gene has CDR1 SGHTA and CDR2 FQGNSA. The CDR3 DNA sequence: TGTGCCAGCAGCTCTCCGGGAGAAGATACGCAGTATTTT. This sequence encodes CASSSPGEDTQYF.

V and J are TRBV5-4 and TRBJ2-2; D unclear. CDR3 length: 14 residues. V lost 1 base and J 5 bases, leaving 9 bases between the germline ends. Germline CDR1 is SGHNT and CDR2 is YYREEE (reference sequence). The DNA of the CDR3 is TGTGCCAGCAGCTTGAAGGGCTCAACCGGGGAGCTGTTTTTT. This gives the protein CASSLKGSTGELFF.

The rearrangement links TRBV2 to TRBJ2-3; D is uncertain. From germline, CDR1 is SNHLY and CDR2 FYNNEI. V gave up 6 bases and J gave up 2 bases, with 12 bases separating them. This CDR3 comprises 14 residues. The chain's CDR3 is CASRWYFLTDTQYF. The DNA for the CDR3 is TGTGCCAGCAGGTGGTATTTCCTCACAGATACGCAGTATTTT.

The chain employs TRBV7-2 and TRBJ1-5, with TRBD1 matching 7 bases. CDR1 SGHTA and CDR2 FQGNSA come from the germline V gene. The CDR3 runs to 15 residues. The trim removed 5 bases at V and 4 bases at J, leaving 8 bases unmatched. CDR3: CASSPWDSPNQPQHF. DNA of the CDR3: TGTGCCAGCAGCCCCTGGGACAGCCCGAATCAGCCCCAGCATTTT.

This rearrangement joins TRBV28 to TRBJ2-5; 7 bases line up with TRBD2. CDR1 is MDHEN and CDR2 is SYDVKM in the germline V gene. CDR3 size: 16 residues. Losses at the gene ends were 6 bases for V and 0 bases for J; bases not matched to a gene: 10. The CDR3 DNA reads TGTGCCAGCAGGCCCACTAGCGTGGAACACCAAGAGACCCAGTACTTC. It specifies CASRPTSVEHQETQYF.

The table lists this clonotype with a few counts. The chain uses TRBV5-1 and TRBJ2-1; the match to TRBD2 covers 10 bases. This CDR3 contains 16 residues. After removal of 2 bases from V and 5 bases from J, the junction contained 7 bases not matched to a gene. The V gene's germline CDR1 is SGHRS and CDR2 YFSETQ. CDR3 DNA: TGCGCCAGCAGCTTTTTAGCGGGAGGCATTGACAATGAGCAGTTCTTC. Protein product: CASSFLAGGIDNEQFF.